This record covers a single TCR beta chain. Its specificity is unknown. The data belong to a study of T cell repertoires in cytomegalovirus infection. Study-wide results and limits: Ex vivo, HLA-C-restricted CMV-specific TCR beta clonotypes prevailed over the rest of the response.

TCRdb re-called the reads with MiXCR, one entry per CDR3 protein. The top ten clones hold approximately 12% of a sample with about 310,000 distinct CDR3 sequences, roughly 17% of them seen once. Germline V gene lookup returns CDR1 MNHNS and CDR2 SASEGT. The CDR3 spans 17 residues. V lost 3 bases to trimming and J lost 2 bases; unmatched junction nucleotides: 7. The sample consisted of PBMCs. This TCR derives from a human donor in good health (CMV status not recorded). Some clones in this sample may be carry-over from other donors' samples. V and J are TRBV6-1 and TRBJ1-6; 7 positions match TRBD1. The DNA of the CDR3 is TGTGCCAGCAGTGAGGAAGGGGGCTTTACCTATAATTCACCCCTCCACTTT. It encodes CASSEEGGFTYNSPLHF.